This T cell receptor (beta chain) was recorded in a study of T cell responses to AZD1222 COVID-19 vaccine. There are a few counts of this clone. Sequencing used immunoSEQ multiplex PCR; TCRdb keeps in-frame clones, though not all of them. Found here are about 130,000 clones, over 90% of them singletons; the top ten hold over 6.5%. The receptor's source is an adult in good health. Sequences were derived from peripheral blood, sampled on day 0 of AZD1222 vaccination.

This CDR3 is CASRELLGDQPQHF. In nucleotides, the CDR3 is TGTGCCAGCAGGGAACTGCTAGGAGATCAGCCCCAGCATTTT. The V and J genes are TRBV2 and TRBJ1-5; D is undetermined. The ends were cut back, 6 bases at V and 5 bases at J, with 14 bases in the middle. CDR1 and CDR2 from the germline V gene are SNHLY and FYNNEI. The CDR3 loop spans 14 amino acids.